This TCR beta chain originates from a study of T-cell memory formation after mild COVID-19. TCRalpha and TCRbeta libraries used 5'RACE with constant-segment primers and UMIs. One entry per CDR3 protein, called by TCRdb with MiXCR from the 5' RACE reads. Of 89,000 or so distinct CDR3 sequences detected, roughly 12% appear once; the ten largest clones hold more than 35%. V shed 6 bases, J shed 10 bases, and the junction held 9 bases outside the gene matches. Germline CDR1 is MNHEY and CDR2 is SVGEGT. The CDR3 extends over 15 amino acids. The sequence came from a man younger than 35 who had mild COVID-19 (a few samples of this study predate the infection). Cell type and time point are not known. V gene TRBV6-2 or TRBV6-3 combines with J gene TRBJ2-1, with 13 positions matching TRBD2. The sample was PBMCs or a T cell subset sorted from them (not recorded which). As DNA, the CDR3 is TGTGCCAGCAGCCCTACTAGCGGGGGGGCGAAGGAGCAGTTCTTC. Residues: CASSPTSGGAKEQFF.